This TCR beta chain comes out of a study of T cell responses to AZD1222 COVID-19 vaccine. Broader study findings: Spike-specific TCR breadth and depth rose after two AZD1222 doses.

In the case of this clone: Its antigen is currently unknown.

The table came from immunoSEQ multiplex PCR; TCRdb's copy has only in-frame clones and leaves some out. The sample yields roughly 100,000 clones, 91% seen once. The CDR3 length is 16 residues. The specimen was peripheral blood, collected on day 0 of AZD1222 vaccination. This clonotype was sampled from an adult in good health. The rearrangement links TRBV7-5 to TRBJ2-5; the D call in the table, TRBD1, was not verified against the DNA. TRBV7-5 is a listed pseudogene. The CDR3: CVRSQNGQGHQETQYF. The CDR3 region has the DNA TGTGTCAGAAGCCAGAACGGACAGGGCCACCAAGAGACCCAGTACTTC.